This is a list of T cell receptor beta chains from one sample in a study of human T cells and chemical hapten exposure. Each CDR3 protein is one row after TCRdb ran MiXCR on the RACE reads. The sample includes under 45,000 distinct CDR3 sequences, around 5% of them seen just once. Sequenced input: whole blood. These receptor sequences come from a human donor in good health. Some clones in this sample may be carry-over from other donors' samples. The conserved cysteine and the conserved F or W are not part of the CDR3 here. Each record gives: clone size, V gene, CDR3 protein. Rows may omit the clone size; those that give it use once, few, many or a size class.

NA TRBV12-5 ASGLVRWSGGNSYNKQF
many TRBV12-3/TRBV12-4 ASTIDRGDYRNIQY
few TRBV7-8 ASSFTGAENEKLF
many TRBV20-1 SARPDMGNTEAF
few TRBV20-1 SAVGQGDTEAF
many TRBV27 ASSLGTGQNHEQY
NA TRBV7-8 ASSLAEPETQY
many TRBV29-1 SVERLENTQY
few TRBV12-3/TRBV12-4 ASSYTGWNGNTEAF
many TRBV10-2 ASSEYPGNQPQH
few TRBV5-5 ASSPNPGLGYGYT
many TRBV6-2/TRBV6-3 ASSEDRLNQPQH
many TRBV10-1 ASLYLTGAISQAF
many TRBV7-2 ASSLKVVGGRGDYGYT
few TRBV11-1 ASSYSSSSGRSKNIQY
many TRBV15 ATSRGLAGFTDTQY
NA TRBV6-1 ASSADRVGQPQH
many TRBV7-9 ASSLARTVNTEAF
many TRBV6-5 ASSYLAGGTDTQY
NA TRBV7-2 ASSNFPGQYNEKLF
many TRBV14 ASSQGDGVNTEAF
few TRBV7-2 ASSLLGILYNEQF
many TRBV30 ACHRDYPYNEQF
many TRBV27 ASGSMSGANVLT
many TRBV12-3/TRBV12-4 ASRGDSYEQY
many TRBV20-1 SASHGPKIEAF
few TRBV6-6 ASSFRDRAYNEQF
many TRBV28 ASSSLAYYEQY
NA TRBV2 ASSDSTPAGPHNSPLH
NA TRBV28 ASSFLAGRSHEQY
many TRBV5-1 ASSRTSGNGDTQY
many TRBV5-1 ASSKEEGETQY
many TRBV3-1 ASSHDMKLTSTDTQY
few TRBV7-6 ASSLSTGELF
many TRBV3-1 ASSQGNGVSNEQF
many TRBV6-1 ASSELLVGGSPGDTQY
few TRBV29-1 SVNPGDRGGTEAF
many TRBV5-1 ASSLGTGAGANVLT
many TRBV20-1 SAGTGGETQY
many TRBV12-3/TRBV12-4 ASSRTNNEQF
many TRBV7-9 ASRLLAGVGEQF
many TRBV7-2 ASSARLGRYSGNTIY
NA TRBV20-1 SVLKRNTDTQY
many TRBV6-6 ASSYWQQSYGYT
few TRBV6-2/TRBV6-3 ASSYEDTASAF
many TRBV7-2 ASSTGGSYSNQPQH
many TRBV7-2 ASSFWGQGADTQY
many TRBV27 ASSLSTTGQGSEYGYGYT
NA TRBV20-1 SARETGALNTEAF
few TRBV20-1 SARFPGGDTQY
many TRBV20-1 SARDPGLAGANEQF
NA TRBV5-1 ASSWDATNEKLF
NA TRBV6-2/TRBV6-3 VSSRTAEAF
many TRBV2 ASSDEASILGTEAF
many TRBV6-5 ASRRDRVPNEKLF
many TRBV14 ASSPGQRSPLH